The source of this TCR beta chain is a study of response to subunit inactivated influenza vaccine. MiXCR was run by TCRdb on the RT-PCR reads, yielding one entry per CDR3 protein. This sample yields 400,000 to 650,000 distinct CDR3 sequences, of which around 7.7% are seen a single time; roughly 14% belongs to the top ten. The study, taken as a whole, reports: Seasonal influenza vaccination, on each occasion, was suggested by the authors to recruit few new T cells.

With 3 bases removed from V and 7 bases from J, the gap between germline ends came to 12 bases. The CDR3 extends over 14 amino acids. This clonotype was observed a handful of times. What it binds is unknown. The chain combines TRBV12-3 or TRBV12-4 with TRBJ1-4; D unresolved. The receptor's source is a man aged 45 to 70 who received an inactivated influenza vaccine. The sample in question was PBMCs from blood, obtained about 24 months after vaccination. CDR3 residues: CASSFFGSGEKLFF. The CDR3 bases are TGTGCCAGCAGTTTCTTCGGCAGTGGTGAAAAACTGTTTTTT.